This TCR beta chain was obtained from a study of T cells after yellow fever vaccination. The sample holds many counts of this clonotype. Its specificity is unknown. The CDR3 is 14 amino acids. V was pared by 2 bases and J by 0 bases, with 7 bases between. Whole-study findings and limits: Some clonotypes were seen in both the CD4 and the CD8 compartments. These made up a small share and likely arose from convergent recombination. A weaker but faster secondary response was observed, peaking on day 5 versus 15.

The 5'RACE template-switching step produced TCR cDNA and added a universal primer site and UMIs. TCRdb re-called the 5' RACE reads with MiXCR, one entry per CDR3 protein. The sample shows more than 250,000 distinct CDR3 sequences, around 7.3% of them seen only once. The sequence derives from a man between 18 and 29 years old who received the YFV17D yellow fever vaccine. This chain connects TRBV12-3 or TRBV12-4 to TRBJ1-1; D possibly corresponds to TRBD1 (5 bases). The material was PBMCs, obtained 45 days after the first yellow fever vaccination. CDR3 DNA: TGTGCCAGCAGTTTAATGGGGGTGAACACTGAAGCTTTCTTT. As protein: CASSLMGVNTEAFF.